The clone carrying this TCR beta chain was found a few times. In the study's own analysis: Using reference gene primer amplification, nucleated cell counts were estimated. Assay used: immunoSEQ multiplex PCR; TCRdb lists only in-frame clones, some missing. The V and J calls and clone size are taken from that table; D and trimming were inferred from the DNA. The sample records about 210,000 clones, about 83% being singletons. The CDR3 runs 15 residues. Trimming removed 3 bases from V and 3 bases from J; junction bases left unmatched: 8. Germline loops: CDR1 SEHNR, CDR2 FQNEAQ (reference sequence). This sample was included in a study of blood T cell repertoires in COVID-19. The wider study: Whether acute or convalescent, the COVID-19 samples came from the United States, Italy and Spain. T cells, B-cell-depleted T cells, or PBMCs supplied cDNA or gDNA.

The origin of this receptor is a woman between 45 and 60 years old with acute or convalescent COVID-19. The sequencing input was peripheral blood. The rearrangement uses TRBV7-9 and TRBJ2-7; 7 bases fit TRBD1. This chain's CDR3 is CASSFGTVLIYEQYF. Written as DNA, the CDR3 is TGTGCCAGCAGCTTCGGGACAGTCCTCATCTACGAGCAGTACTTC.